This is a list of T cell receptor beta chains from one sample in a study of blood T cell repertoires in COVID-19. Method: immunoSEQ multiplex PCR; TCRdb's copy keeps in-frame clones and lacks some. This sample carries approximately 140,000 clones, 80% to 90% of them seen once, and the ten largest clones take roughly 8%. Sequencing input: peripheral blood. Source of these receptors: a woman aged 60-75 years with COVID-19, enrolled during active disease. CDR3s leave out the opening cysteine and the closing phenylalanine or tryptophan. The order of the fields is J gene, V gene, CDR3 protein.

TRBJ1-1,TRBV29-1,SVDVLNTEAF
TRBJ2-7,TRBV5-1,ASSQIAGTSTGVEQY
TRBJ2-5,TRBV30,AWRRKGTYQETQY
TRBJ1-1,TRBV2,ASSVDRSEAF
TRBJ2-2,TRBV13,ASSTRTKSNTGELF
TRBJ2-5,TRBV7-6,ASSLGTTGAQETQY
TRBJ2-5,TRBV7-2,ASSLRGGRETQY
TRBJ2-2,TRBV5-8,ASSFPSGRGTGELF
TRBJ2-7,TRBV4-3,ASSRDIHSYEQY
TRBJ2-7,TRBV11-1,ASSSSGGLTYEQY
TRBJ1-2,TRBV12-3/TRBV12-4,ASSGDSSYGYT
TRBJ2-2,TRBV28,ASSFGGNGELF
TRBJ1-1,TRBV9,ASSEPTGGMNTEAF
TRBJ1-1,TRBV12-3/TRBV12-4,ASLAMVATEAF
TRBJ1-2,TRBV7-8,ASSLGGVGDRALGYT
TRBJ2-3,TRBV9,ASSPRQTDTQY
TRBJ2-1,TRBV30,AWEGLAGALGNEQF
TRBJ1-4,TRBV19,ASTITGNEKLF
TRBJ1-2,TRBV18,ASSPGSGTGNGYT
TRBJ2-7,TRBV9,ASSAGPTNRYEQY
TRBJ2-1,TRBV6-6,ASSRTSGGPSSYNEQF
TRBJ1-1,TRBV19,ASWDRGFTEAF
TRBJ1-2,TRBV4-2,ASSTDGGLDGYT
TRBJ1-6,TRBV2,ASDREYSPLH
TRBJ2-5,TRBV7-7,ASSTGTSGGVETQY
TRBJ2-3,TRBV6-5,ASSYRGTDTQY
TRBJ1-6,TRBV7-6,ASSLSSGSDSPLH
TRBJ1-6,TRBV5-4,ASSQGVDSPLH
TRBJ1-2,TRBV5-5,ASSSGVGAGYT
TRBJ1-5,TRBV2,ASSTTDQPQH
TRBJ2-2,TRBV5-4,ASSVELNTGELF
TRBJ2-5,TRBV3-1/TRBV3-2,ASSLRTSGETQY
TRBJ2-7,TRBV11-2,ASSPQGVSYEQY
TRBJ2-7,TRBV30,AWSPGQGVYEQY
TRBJ2-1,TRBV11-3,ASSLAGTNYNEQF
TRBJ2-1,TRBV7-2,ASSLAAGGHSSYNEQF
TRBJ1-2,TRBV9,ASSVVGGPYGYT
TRBJ1-2,TRBV21-1,ASTGASGYT
TRBJ2-3,TRBV11-2,ASKFRAGVADTQY
TRBJ2-2,TRBV6-2/TRBV6-3,ASSLNGGTSTGELF
TRBJ1-1,TRBV7-9,ASSLVLGQGSEAF
TRBJ2-1,TRBV19,ASSSRGSSINEQF
TRBJ1-1,TRBV5-5,ASNYPNREWGEAF
TRBJ2-5,TRBV12-5,ASGAKGLAGDETQY
TRBJ2-1,TRBV5-4,ASSLAAGGLSSYNEQF
TRBJ1-4,TRBV19,ASSWQGAISTNEKLF
TRBJ1-4,TRBV5-1,ASSLAGTGGEKLF
TRBJ2-3,TRBV27,ASSPGLAATDTQY
TRBJ2-5,TRBV5-1,ASRVGGAETQY
TRBJ1-6,TRBV7-8,ASSLTGTGNSPLH
TRBJ1-1,TRBV9,ASSVSSLTNTEAF
TRBJ2-5,TRBV7-9,ASSFRQGNQETQY
TRBJ2-3,TRBV19,ASSITGGTDTQY
TRBJ1-3,TRBV20-1,SAREEVAIY
TRBJ2-7,TRBV7-9,ASSQPSSSTGIYEQY
TRBJ1-3,TRBV18,ASSPGTGGLSGNTIY
TRBJ1-2,TRBV29-1,SVEDLGRYGYT
TRBJ1-2,TRBV24-1,ATSDLTGGVEGYT
TRBJ1-1,TRBV29-1,SVDGQGALEAF
TRBJ2-2,TRBV7-3,ASSLRRGPGELF